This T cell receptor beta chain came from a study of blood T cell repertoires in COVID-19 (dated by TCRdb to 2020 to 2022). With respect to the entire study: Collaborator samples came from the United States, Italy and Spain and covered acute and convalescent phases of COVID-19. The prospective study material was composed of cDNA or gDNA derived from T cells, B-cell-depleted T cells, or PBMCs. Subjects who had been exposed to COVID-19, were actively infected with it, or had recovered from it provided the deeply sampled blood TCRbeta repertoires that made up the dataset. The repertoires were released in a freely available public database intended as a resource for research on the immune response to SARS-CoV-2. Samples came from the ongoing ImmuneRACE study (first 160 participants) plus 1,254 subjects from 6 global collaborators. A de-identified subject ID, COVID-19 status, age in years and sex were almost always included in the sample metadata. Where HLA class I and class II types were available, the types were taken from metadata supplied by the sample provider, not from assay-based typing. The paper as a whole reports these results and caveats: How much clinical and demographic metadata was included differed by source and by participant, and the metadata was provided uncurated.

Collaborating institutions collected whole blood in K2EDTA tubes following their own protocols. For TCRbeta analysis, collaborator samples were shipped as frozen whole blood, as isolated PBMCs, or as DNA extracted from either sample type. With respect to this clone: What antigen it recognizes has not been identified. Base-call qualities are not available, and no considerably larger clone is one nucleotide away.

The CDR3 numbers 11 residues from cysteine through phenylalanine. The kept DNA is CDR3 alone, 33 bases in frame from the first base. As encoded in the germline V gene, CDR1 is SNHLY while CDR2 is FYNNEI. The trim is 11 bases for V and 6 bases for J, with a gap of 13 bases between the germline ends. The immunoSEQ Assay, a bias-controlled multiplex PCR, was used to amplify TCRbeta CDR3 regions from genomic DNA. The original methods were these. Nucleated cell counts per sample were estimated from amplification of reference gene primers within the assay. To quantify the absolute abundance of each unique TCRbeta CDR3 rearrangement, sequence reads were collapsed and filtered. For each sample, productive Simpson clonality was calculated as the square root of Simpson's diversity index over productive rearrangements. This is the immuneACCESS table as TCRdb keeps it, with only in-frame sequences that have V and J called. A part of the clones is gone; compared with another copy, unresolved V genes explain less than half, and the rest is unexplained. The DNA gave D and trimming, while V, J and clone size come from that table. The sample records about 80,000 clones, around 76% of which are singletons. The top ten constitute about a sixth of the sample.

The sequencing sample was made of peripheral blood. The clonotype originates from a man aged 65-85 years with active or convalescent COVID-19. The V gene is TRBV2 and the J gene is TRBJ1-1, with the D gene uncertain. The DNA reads TGTGCCTCAAAACCGGTGGCTGAAGCTTTCTTT. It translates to CASKPVAEAFF.